This record concerns one T cell receptor (beta chain) sequence. Its antigen is unknown. This specimen belongs to a study of T-cell reconstitution after alpha-beta-depleted transplantation in children. Findings and caveats of the study: Reportedly, alpha-beta T cells present about two months post-transplant originated from several hundred expanded clones of graft origin. T-cell counts and diversity at one year following transplant were attributed mainly to newly produced T cells. The high TCRbeta diversity at day 60 in some patients came from surviving recipient T cells and thymic progenitors.

Unique molecular identifiers were incorporated during preparation of the TCRbeta library. MiXCR was run by TCRdb on the PCR reads, yielding one entry per CDR3 protein. The repertoire holds about 460,000 distinct CDR3 sequences, around 10% seen once, with 14% in the top ten. The V segment lost 5 bases and the J segment 3 bases; nucleotides outside the gene matches: 7. Germline lookup yields CDR1 MNHNS and CDR2 SASEGT. The CDR3 runs to 15 residues. Sequences were derived from PBMCs, mostly from graft donor cells, sampled 180 days after TCRalphabeta/CD19-depleted stem cell transplant. This sequence was found in a female patient aged 2-15 years who had a stem cell transplant for aplastic anemia, so the T cells may come from the graft donor. The V gene is TRBV6-1, the J gene TRBJ1-5; TRBD1 agrees at 7 bases. CDR3 loop: CASSQDRAPNQPQHF. CDR3 DNA sequence: TGTGCCAGCAGTCAAGACAGGGCCCCCAATCAGCCCCAGCATTTT.